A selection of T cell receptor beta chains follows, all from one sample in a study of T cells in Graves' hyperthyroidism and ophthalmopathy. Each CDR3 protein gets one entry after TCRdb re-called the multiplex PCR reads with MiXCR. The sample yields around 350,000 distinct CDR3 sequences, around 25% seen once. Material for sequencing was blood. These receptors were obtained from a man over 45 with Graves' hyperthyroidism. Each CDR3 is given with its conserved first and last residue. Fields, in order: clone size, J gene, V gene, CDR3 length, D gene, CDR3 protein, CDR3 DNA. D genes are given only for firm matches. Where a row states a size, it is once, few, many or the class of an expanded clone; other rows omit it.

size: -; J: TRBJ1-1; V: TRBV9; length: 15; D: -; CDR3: CASSAATALSTEAFF; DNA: TGTGCCAGCAGCGCCGCGACAGCCCTTAGCACTGAAGCTTTCTTT
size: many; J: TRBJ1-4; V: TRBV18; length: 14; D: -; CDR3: CASSPTRTNEKLFF; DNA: TGTGCCAGCTCACCAACGCGCACTAATGAAAAACTGTTTTTT
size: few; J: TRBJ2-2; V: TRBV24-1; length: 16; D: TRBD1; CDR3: CATSPWTGANTGELFF; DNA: TGTGCCACCAGTCCTTGGACAGGCGCGAACACCGGGGAGCTGTTTTTT
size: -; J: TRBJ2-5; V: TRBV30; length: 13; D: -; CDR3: CAWSEGGGETQYF; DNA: TGTGCCTGGAGTGAGGGGGGAGGGGAGACCCAGTACTTC
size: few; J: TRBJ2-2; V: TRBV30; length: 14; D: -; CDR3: CAWKRGTNTGELFF; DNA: TGTGCCTGGAAGAGGGGGACGAACACCGGGGAGCTGTTTTTT
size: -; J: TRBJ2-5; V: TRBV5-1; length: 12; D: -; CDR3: CASSPADGTQYF; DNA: TGCGCCAGCAGCCCGGCGGACGGGACCCAGTACTTC
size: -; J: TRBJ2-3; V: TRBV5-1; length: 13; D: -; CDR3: CASSFAASDTQYF; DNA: TGCGCCAGCAGCTTTGCGGCTTCGGATACGCAGTATTTT
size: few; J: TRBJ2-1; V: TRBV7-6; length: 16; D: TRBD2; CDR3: CASSRATSGRVNEQFF; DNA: TGTGCCAGCAGCCGCGCGACTAGCGGGAGGGTCAATGAGCAGTTCTTC
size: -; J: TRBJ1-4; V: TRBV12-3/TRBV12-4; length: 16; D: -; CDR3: CASIRIKGVLGEKLFF; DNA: TGTGCCAGCATCAGGATCAAGGGGGTTCTAGGTGAAAAACTGTTTTTT
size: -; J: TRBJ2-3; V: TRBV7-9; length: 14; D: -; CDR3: CASSLGLSSDTQYF; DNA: TGTGCCAGCAGCTTGGGTCTCTCCAGTGATACGCAGTATTTT
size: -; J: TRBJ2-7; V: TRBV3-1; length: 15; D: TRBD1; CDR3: CASSQGTGVLYEQYF; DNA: TGTGCCAGCAGCCAAGGGACAGGAGTCCTCTACGAGCAGTACTTC
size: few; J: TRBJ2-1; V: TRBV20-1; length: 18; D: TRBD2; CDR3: CSVPGTGGTSGSVYEQFF; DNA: TGCAGTGTTCCCGGGACAGGGGGGACTAGCGGGAGTGTCTATGAGCAGTTCTTC
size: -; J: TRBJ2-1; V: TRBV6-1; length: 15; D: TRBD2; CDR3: CASRPGLAGRSWQFF; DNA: TGTGCCAGCAGACCCGGACTAGCGGGCCGTTCATGGCAGTTCTTC
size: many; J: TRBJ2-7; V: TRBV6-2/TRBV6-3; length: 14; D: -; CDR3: CASSFQGRSYEQYF; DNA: TGTGCCAGCAGTTTCCAGGGGCGTTCCTACGAGCAGTACTTC
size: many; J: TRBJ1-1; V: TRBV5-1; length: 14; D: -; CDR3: CASGTSESNTEAFF; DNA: TGCGCCAGCGGAACAAGCGAATCGAACACTGAAGCTTTCTTT
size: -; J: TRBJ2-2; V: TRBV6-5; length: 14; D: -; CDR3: CASSYEEGEHELFF; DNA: TGTGCCAGCAGTTACGAGGAAGGGGAACATGAGCTGTTTTTT
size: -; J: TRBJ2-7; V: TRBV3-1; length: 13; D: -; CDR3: CASSQGGWNEQYF; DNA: TGTGCCAGCAGCCAAGGGGGTTGGAACGAGCAGTACTTC
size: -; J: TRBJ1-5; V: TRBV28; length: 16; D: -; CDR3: CASRRSTGFSNQPQHF; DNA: TGTGCCAGCAGACGGAGTACAGGGTTTAGCAATCAGCCCCAGCATTTT
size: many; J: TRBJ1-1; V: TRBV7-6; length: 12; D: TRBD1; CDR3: CASSATGAEAFF; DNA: TGTGCCAGCAGCGCGACAGGGGCTGAAGCTTTCTTT
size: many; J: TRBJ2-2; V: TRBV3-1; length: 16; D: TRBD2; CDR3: CASSELAGGGAGELFF; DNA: TGTGCCAGCAGCGAACTCGCGGGAGGGGGCGCCGGGGAGCTGTTTTTT
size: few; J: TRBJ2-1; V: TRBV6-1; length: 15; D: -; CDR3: CASLGRPLGDNEQFF; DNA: TGTGCAAGCCTGGGAAGGCCCCTCGGGGACAATGAGCAGTTCTTC
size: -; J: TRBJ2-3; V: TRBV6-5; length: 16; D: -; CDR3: CASSYSGREAADTQYF; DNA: TGTGCCAGCAGTTACTCGGGGCGGGAAGCCGCAGATACGCAGTATTTT
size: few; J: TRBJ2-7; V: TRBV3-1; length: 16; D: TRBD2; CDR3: CASSLLSGRAFYEQYF; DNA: TGTGCCAGCAGCCTTCTTAGCGGGAGGGCCTTCTACGAGCAGTACTTC
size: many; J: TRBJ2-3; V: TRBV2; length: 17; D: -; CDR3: CASSRLFSGGLEDTQYF; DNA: TGTGCCAGCAGTCGGCTGTTTTCAGGGGGACTGGAAGATACGCAGTATTTT
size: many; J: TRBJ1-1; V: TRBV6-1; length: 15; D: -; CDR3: CASSGTPIKNTEAFF; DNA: TGTGCCAGCAGTGGGACACCCATAAAGAACACTGAAGCTTTCTTT
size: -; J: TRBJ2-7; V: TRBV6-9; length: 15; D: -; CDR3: CASSYATRVPYEQYF; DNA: TGTGCCAGCAGTTACGCGACCAGGGTACCCTACGAGCAGTACTTC
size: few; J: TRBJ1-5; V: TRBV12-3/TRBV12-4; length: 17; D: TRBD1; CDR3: CASSLRGDRGRNQPQHF; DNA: TGTGCCAGCAGTTTAAGGGGGGACAGGGGGCGCAATCAGCCCCAGCATTTT
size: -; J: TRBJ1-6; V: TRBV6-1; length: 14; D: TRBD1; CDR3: CASSGQGAYSPLHF; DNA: TGTGCCAGCAGTGGGCAGGGGGCTTATTCACCCCTCCACTTT
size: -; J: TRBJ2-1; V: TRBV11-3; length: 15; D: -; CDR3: CASSLDDGVYNEQFF; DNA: TGTGCCAGCAGCTTAGATGATGGGGTTTACAATGAGCAGTTCTTC
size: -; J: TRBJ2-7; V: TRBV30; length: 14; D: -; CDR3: CAWTTDADVYEQYF; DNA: TGTGCCTGGACCACGGACGCGGATGTCTACGAGCAGTACTTC
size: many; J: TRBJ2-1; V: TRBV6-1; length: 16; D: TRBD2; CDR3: CASSQPSGRADNEQFF; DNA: TGTGCCAGCAGTCAACCAAGCGGGAGGGCGGACAATGAGCAGTTCTTC
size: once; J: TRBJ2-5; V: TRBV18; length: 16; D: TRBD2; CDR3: CASSPLTSAGRETQYF; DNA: TGTGCCAGCTCACCCTTGACTAGCGCCGGACGAGAGACCCAGTACTTC
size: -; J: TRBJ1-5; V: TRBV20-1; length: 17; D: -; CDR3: CSARDSDRFGSNQPQHF; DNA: TGCAGTGCTAGAGATTCCGACAGGTTTGGTAGCAATCAGCCCCAGCATTTT
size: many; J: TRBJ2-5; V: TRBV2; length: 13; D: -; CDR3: CASNGMRGETQYF; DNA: TGTGCCAGCAACGGGATGAGGGGAGAGACCCAGTACTTC
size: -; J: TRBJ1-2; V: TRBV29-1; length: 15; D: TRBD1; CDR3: CSGGSGTGEGYGYTF; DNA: TGCAGCGGTGGCTCCGGGACAGGGGAAGGCTATGGCTACACCTTC
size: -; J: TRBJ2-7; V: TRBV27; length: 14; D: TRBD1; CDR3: CASSAWDRDYEQYF; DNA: TGTGCCAGCAGCGCCTGGGACAGGGACTACGAGCAGTACTTC
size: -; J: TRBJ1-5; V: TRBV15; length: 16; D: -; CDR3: CATSRDRTGMARPQHF; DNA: TGTGCCACCAGCAGAGATCGAACAGGAATGGCTCGGCCCCAGCATTTT
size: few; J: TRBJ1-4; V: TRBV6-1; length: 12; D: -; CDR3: CASSSLGEKLFF; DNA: TGTGCCAGTAGTTCCCTTGGTGAAAAACTGTTTTTT
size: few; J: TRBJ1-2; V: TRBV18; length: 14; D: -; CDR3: CASSPGTDPRGYTF; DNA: TGTGCCAGCTCACCAGGGACGGATCCTCGTGGCTACACCTTC
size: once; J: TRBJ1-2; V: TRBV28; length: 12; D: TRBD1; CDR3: CAREDRRYGYTF; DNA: TGTGCCAGAGAGGACAGGAGATATGGCTACACCTTC
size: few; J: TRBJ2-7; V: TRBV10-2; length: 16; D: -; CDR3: CASSESGLPLAYEQYF; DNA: TGCGCCAGCAGTGAGTCGGGACTCCCCCTGGCCTACGAGCAGTACTTC
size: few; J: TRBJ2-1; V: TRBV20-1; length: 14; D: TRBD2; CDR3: CSALSGRGYNEQFF; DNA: TGCAGTGCCCTGAGCGGGAGAGGCTACAATGAGCAGTTCTTC
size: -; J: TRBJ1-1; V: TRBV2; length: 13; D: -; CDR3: CASMENGDTEAFF; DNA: TGTGCCAGCATGGAGAATGGGGACACTGAAGCTTTCTTT
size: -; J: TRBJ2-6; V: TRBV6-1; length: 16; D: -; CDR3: CASGGPTLSGANVLTF; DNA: TGTGCCAGCGGGGGACCGACTCTCTCTGGGGCCAACGTCCTGACTTTC